A selection of T cell receptor beta chains follows, all from one sample in a study of graft-versus-host responses after intestinal transplantation. The table came from immunoSEQ multiplex PCR; TCRdb's copy has only in-frame clones and leaves some out. The repertoire holds 75,000 to 100,000 clones, around 90% seen once, with about 16% in the top ten. This specimen was PBMCs, taken 453 days after intestinal transplant. These receptors were obtained from a human patient who received an intestinal transplant, so some T cells may come from the graft donor. Both conserved end residues are part of each CDR3. Fields, in order: D gene, clone size, J gene, V gene, CDR3 protein, CDR3 DNA. The D gene is left open where the match is weak. Clone size is not always given. Where it is, it says once, few, many or a class for expanded clones.

. . TRBJ2-5 TRBV4-1 CASSQGVAGETQYF TGCGCCAGCAGCCAAGGTGTGGCTGGTGAGACCCAGTACTTC
. . TRBJ2-5 TRBV5-1 CASSPGPGGETQYF TGCGCCAGCAGTCCGGGACCCGGCGGGGAGACCCAGTACTTC
. . TRBJ2-7 TRBV6-6 CASSYGTDEQYF TGTGCCAGCAGTTACGGGACTGACGAGCAGTACTTC
. . TRBJ2-7 TRBV7-2 CASSLEALSYEQYF TGTGCCAGCAGCTTAGAGGCCTTATCGTACGAGCAGTACTTC
. . TRBJ2-7 TRBV29-1 CSVWQGLEQYF TGCAGCGTTTGGCAGGGGCTCGAGCAGTACTTC
. . TRBJ1-2 TRBV6-5 CATRNMATGTYGYTF TGTGCCACCAGAAATATGGCAACCGGGACGTATGGCTACACCTTC
. . TRBJ2-5 TRBV7-8 CASRLLGAQYF TGTGCCAGCAGACTCCTTGGGGCCCAGTACTTC
TRBD1 once TRBJ1-3 TRBV5-6 CASSENRGGNTIYF TGTGCCAGCAGTGAAAACAGGGGTGGAAACACCATATATTTT
. . TRBJ1-2 TRBV18 CASSPGYDYTF TGTGCCAGCTCACCCGGGTATGACTACACCTTC
. . TRBJ2-6 TRBV9 CASSSGANVLTF TGTGCCAGCAGCTCTGGGGCCAACGTCCTGACTTTC
TRBD1 . TRBJ1-2 TRBV6-5 CASSHTGTEYGYTF TGTGCCAGCAGTCACACCGGGACAGAATATGGCTACACCTTC
. . TRBJ2-7 TRBV11-2 CASSPGPLWEQYF TGTGCCAGCAGCCCCGGACCTCTCTGGGAGCAGTACTTC
. . TRBJ1-2 TRBV5-1 CASSLDGPWSYGYTF TGCGCCAGCAGCTTGGACGGCCCGTGGTCCTATGGCTACACCTTC
. . TRBJ2-5 TRBV13 CASSSGPTLGEQYF TGTGCCAGCAGCTCCGGACCCACTCTGGGGGAGCAGTACTTC
TRBD1 once TRBJ2-3 TRBV5-1 CASSLQGNPDTQYF TGCGCCAGCAGCCTACAGGGGAACCCAGATACGCAGTATTTT
. . TRBJ2-1 TRBV2 CASSPGHVPTYNEQFF TGTGCCAGCAGTCCCGGACACGTTCCTACATACAATGAGCAGTTCTTC
. . TRBJ2-5 TRBV2 CASSLWGNQETQYF TGTGCCAGCTCGTTATGGGGGAACCAAGAGACCCAGTACTTC
TRBD2 . TRBJ2-1 TRBV7-3 CASSPTLAGDPQDEQFF TGTGCCAGCAGCCCCACCCTGGCGGGGGACCCCCAGGATGAGCAGTTCTTC
. . TRBJ2-5 TRBV7-9 CASSLGRETQYF TGTGCCAGCAGCTTAGGGAGAGAGACCCAGTACTTC
. . TRBJ1-1 TRBV7-2 CASSHFAGEAFF TGTGCCAGCAGCCATTTCGCGGGTGAAGCTTTCTTT
TRBD1 once TRBJ2-1 TRBV9 CASSVGTGDEQFF TGTGCCAGCAGCGTAGGGACAGGGGATGAGCAGTTCTTC